Listed below are T cell receptor beta chains from one sample, sequenced in a study of monozygotic twins with inflammatory bowel disease. TCRdb reprocessed the 5' RACE reads, with one entry per CDR3 protein and no DNA. The data show about 380,000 distinct CDR3 sequences, and the top ten clones hold 2.5% to 3%. The source material was blood. These receptors all stem from a human donor with ulcerative colitis or Crohn's disease, or a healthy co-twin of an affected twin (not recorded which). Both conserved end residues are part of each CDR3.

j_call v_call cdr3_aa
TRBJ2-7 TRBV2 CASGGQNYEQYF
TRBJ1-6 TRBV20-1 CSARVNRDRGRRGNSPLHF
TRBJ2-7 TRBV7-2 CASSLAPPRAGASYEQYF
TRBJ2-2 TRBV25-1 CASSAILDRNAGELFF
TRBJ2-3 TRBV5-6 CASRSGYTQYF
TRBJ2-1 TRBV9 CASASYNEQFF
TRBJ1-4 TRBV27 CASSLRVGENEKLFF
TRBJ2-2 TRBV4-1 CASSQRTGDRELFF
TRBJ2-3 TRBV28 CASGSSGTGTKGQYF
TRBJ2-7 TRBV4-1 CASSQRQGACEQYF
TRBJ2-7 TRBV4-1 CASSQEGDRRYEQYF
TRBJ2-7 TRBV15 CATSRDRTGGAEQYF
TRBJ1-6 TRBV6-1 CASSKRGGRSPLHF
TRBJ2-3 TRBV7-2 CASSLVTREDTQYF
TRBJ1-2 TRBV10-2 CASRGRLNYGYTF
TRBJ1-3 TRBV4-1 CASSPPGQDLSGNTIYF
TRBJ2-1 TRBV20-1 CSARDGTSGGAYNEQFF
TRBJ1-1 TRBV5-5 CASSLIRMDTEAFF
TRBJ2-1 TRBV19 CASSIKRGYREQFF
TRBJ2-1 TRBV24-1 CATSEYPPGTGIEQFF
TRBJ2-3 TRBV5-1 CASSLDRGIDTQYF
TRBJ2-5 TRBV7-2 CASSLGSFETQYF
TRBJ1-6 TRBV7-2 CASSLVQNSPLHF
TRBJ2-1 TRBV5-6 CASSLASGLAKNEQFF
TRBJ2-2 TRBV28 CASSFFSHTGELFF
TRBJ1-1 TRBV20-1 CSARNDRDTEAFF
TRBJ2-2 TRBV7-3 CASSQGGFQTGELFF
TRBJ2-1 TRBV7-9 CASSLVGVDEQFF
TRBJ1-2 TRBV12-3/TRBV12-4 CASRFGTNYGYTF
TRBJ2-7 TRBV5-8 CASSLALGHIAYEQYF
TRBJ2-1 TRBV7-2 CASSPLANSYNEQFF
TRBJ2-3 TRBV20-1 CSARDIPGGAGWTDTQYF
TRBJ2-7 TRBV7-2 CASSARTSGAEQYF
TRBJ1-1 TRBV7-2 CASSQFGTDTEAFF
TRBJ2-5 TRBV7-2 CASSLAPTVKETQYF
TRBJ1-1 TRBV2 CASSESPYTEAFF